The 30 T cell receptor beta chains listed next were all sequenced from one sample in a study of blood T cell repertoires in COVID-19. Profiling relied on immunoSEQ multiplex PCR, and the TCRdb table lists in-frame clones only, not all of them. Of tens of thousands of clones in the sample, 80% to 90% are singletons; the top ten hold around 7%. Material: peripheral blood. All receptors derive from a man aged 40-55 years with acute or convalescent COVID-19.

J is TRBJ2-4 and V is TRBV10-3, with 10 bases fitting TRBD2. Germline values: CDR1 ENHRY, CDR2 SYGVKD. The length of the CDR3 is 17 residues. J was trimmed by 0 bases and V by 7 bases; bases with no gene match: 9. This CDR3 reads CAITWTSGLLAKNIQYF. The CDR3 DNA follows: TGTGCCATCACTTGGACTAGCGGCCTATTAGCCAAAAACATTCAGTACTTC.

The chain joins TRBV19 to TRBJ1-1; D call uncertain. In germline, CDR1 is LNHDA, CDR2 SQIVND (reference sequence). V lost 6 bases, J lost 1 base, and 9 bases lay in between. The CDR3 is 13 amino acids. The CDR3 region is CASREQRNTEAFF. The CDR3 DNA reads TGTGCCAGTAGAGAACAGAGGAACACTGAAGCTTTCTTT.

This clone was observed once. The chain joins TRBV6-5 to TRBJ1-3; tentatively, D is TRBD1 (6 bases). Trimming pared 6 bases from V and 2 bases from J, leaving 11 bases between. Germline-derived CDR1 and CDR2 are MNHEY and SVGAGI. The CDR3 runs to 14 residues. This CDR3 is CASRSTGTGNTIYF. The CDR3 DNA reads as TGTGCCAGCAGGTCAACAGGGACTGGAAACACCATATATTTT.

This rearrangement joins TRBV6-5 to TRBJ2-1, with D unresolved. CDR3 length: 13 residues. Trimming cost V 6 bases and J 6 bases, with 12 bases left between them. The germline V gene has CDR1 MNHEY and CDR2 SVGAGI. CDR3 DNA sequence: TGTGCCAGCAGACCTCCCAGTGGCAATGAGCAGTTCTTC. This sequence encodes CASRPPSGNEQFF.

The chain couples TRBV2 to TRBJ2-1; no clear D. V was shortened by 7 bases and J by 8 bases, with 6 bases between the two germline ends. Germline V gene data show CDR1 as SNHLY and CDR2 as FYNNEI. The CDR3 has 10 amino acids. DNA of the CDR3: TGTGCCAGCAAAAGCTATGAGCAGTTCTTC. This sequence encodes CASKSYEQFF. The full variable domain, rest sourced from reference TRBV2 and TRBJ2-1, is EPEVTQTPSHQVTQMGQEVILRCVPISNHLYFYWYRQILGQKVEFLVSFYNNEISEKSEIFDDQFSVERPDGSNFTLKIRSTKLEDSAMYFCASKSYEQFFGPGTRLTVL.

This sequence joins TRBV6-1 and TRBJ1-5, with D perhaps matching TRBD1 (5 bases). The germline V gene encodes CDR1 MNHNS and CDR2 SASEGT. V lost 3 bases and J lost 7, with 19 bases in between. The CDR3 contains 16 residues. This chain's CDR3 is CASSEGRGRGYQPQHF. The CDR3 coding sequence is TGTGCCAGCAGTGAGGGGCGGGGTCGGGGGTACCAGCCCCAGCATTTT.

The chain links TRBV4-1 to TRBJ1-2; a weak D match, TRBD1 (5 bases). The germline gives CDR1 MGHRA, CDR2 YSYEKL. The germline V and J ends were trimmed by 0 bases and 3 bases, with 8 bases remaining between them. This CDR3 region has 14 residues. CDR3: CASSQDPGDYGYTF. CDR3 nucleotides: TGCGCCAGCAGCCAAGACCCGGGGGACTATGGCTACACCTTC.

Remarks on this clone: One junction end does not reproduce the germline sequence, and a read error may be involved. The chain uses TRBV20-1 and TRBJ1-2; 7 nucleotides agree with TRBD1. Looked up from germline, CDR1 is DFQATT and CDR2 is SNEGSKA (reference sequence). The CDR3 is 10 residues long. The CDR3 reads CSATRDSLIF. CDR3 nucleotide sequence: TGCAGTGCTACCCGGGACAGTCTTATTTTC.

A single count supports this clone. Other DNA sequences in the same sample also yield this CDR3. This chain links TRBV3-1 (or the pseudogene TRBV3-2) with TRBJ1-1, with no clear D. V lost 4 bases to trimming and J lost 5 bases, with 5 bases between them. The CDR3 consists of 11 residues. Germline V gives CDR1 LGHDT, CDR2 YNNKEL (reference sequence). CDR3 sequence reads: CASSRGTEAFF. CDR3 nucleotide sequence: TGTGCCAGCAGCCGAGGTACTGAAGCTTTCTTT.

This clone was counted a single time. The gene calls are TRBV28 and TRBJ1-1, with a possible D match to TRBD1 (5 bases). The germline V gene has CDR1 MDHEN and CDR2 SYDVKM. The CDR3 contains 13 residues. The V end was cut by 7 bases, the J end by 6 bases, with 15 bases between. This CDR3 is CASTISRVAEAFF. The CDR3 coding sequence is TGTGCCAGCACCATAAGCAGGGTCGCTGAAGCTTTCTTT. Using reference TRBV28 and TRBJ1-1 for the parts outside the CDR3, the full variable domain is DVKVTQSSRYLVKRTGEKVFLECVQDMDHENMFWYRQDPGLGLRLIYFSYDVKMKEKGDIPEGYSVSREKKERFSLILESASTNQTSMYLCASTISRVAEAFFGQGTRLTVV.

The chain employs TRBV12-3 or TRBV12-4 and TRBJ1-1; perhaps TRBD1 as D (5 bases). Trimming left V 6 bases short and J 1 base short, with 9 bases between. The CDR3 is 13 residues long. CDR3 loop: CASSLRGNTEAFF. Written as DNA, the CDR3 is TGTGCCAGCAGCCTAAGGGGGAACACTGAAGCTTTCTTT.

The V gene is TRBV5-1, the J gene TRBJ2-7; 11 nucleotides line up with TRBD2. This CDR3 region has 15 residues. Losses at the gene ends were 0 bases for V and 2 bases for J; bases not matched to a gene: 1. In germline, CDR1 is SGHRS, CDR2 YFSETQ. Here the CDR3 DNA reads TGCGCCAGCAGCTTGGTTAGCGGGGGGGCCTACGAGCAGTACTTC. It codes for CASSLVSGGAYEQYF.

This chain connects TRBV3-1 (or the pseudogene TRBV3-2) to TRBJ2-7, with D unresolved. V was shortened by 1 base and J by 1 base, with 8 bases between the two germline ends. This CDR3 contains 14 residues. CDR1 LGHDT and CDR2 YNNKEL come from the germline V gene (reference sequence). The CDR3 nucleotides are TGTGCCAGCAGCCAAGTAGTTACGTCCTACGAGCAGTACTTC. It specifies CASSQVVTSYEQYF.

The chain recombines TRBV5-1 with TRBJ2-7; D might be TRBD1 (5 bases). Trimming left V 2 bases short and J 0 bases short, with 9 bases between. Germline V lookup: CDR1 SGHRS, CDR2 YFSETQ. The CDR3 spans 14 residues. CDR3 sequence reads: CASSFTGASYEQYF. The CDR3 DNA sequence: TGCGCCAGCAGCTTCACAGGTGCCTCCTACGAGCAGTACTTC. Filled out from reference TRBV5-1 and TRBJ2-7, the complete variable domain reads KAGVTQTPRYLIKTRGQQVTLSCSPISGHRSVSWYQQTPGQGLQFLFEYFSETQRNKGNFPGRFSGRQFSNSRSEMNVSTLELGDSALYLCASSFTGASYEQYFGPGTRLTVT.

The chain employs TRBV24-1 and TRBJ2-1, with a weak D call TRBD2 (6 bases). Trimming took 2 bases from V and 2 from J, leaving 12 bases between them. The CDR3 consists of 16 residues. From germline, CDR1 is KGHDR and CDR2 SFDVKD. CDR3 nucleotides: TGTGCCACCAGTGATTCCGGGACTCCACCCTACAATGAGCAGTTCTTC. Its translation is CATSDSGTPPYNEQFF.

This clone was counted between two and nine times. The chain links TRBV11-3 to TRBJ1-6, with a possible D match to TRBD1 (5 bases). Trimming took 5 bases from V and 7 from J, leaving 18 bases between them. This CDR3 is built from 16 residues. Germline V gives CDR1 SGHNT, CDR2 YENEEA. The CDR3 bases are TGTGCCAGCAGCCTCACGACAGCCTCTGGGAATTCACCCCTCCACTTT. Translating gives CASSLTTASGNSPLHF.

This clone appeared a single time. The CDR3 bases are TGTGCCACCAGCAGAGCCCAGGGAACATTCGAGCAGTACTTC. This gives the protein CATSRAQGTFEQYF. The chain employs TRBV15 and TRBJ2-7, with a weak D call TRBD1 (5 bases). The CDR3 length is 14 residues. The V end was cut by 1 base, the J end by 6 bases, with 13 bases between. Germline V gene sequence: CDR1 LNHNV, CDR2 YYDKDF (reference sequence).

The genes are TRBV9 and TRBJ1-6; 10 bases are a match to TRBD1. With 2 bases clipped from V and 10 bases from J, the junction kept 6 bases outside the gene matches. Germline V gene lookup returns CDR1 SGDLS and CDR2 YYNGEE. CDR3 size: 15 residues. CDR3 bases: TGTGCCAGCAGCGTCTCCGGGACAGGGGAATCACCCCTCCACTTT. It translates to CASSVSGTGESPLHF. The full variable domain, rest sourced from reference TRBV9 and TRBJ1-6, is DSGVTQTPKHLITATGQRVTLRCSPRSGDLSVYWYQQSLDQGLQFLIQYYNGEERAKGNILERFSAQQFPDLHSELNLSSLELGDSALYFCASSVSGTGESPLHFGNGTRLTVT.

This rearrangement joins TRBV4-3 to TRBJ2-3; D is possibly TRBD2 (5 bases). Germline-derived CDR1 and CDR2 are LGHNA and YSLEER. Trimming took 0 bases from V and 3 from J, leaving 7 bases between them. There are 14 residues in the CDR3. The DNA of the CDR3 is TGCGCCAGCAGCCAAGATCGGGGTACAGATACGCAGTATTTT. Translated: CASSQDRGTDTQYF.

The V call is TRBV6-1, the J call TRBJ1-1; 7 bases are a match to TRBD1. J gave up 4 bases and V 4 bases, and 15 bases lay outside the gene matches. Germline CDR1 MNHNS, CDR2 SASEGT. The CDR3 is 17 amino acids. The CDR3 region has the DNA TGTGCCAGCAGTGTAGAGACAGGGTGGTATAGTGGCACTGAAGCTTTCTTT. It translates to CASSVETGWYSGTEAFF.

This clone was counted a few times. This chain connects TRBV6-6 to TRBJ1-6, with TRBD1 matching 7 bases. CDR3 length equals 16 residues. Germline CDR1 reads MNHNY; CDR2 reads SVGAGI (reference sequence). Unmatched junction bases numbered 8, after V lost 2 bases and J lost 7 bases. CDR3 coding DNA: TGTGCCAGCAGTTACGGACTTGCACAGGGGAATTCACCCCTCCACTTT. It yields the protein CASSYGLAQGNSPLHF.

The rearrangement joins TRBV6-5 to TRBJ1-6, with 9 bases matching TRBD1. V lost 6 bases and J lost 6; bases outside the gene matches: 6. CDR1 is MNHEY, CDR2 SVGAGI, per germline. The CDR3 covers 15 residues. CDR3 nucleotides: TGTGCCAGCAGCCACCAGGGACAGGGTAATTCACCCCTCCACTTT. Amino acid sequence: CASSHQGQGNSPLHF.

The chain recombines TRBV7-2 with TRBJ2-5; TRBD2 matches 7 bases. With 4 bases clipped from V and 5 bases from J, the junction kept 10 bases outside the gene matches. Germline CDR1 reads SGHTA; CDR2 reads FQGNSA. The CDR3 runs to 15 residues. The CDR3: CASSSPTSIRETQYF. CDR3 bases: TGTGCCAGCAGCTCCCCGACTAGCATAAGGGAGACCCAGTACTTC.

CDR3 coding DNA: TGTGCCAGCAGGGGGAGTCTGGATAATTCACCCCTCCACTTT. Its protein product is CASRGSLDNSPLHF. This chain connects TRBV6-6 to TRBJ1-6; D remains ambiguous. V lost 6 bases and J lost 5, with 11 bases in between. Per the germline V gene, CDR1 is MNHNY and CDR2 is SVGAGI (reference sequence). The length of the CDR3 is 14 residues.

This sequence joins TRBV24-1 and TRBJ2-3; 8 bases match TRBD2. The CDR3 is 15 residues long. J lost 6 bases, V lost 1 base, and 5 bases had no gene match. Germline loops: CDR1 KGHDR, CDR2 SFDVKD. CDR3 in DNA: TGTGCCACCAGTGATTTTGGGGGCGGGGGGGATACGCAGTATTTT. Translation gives CATSDFGGGGDTQYF.

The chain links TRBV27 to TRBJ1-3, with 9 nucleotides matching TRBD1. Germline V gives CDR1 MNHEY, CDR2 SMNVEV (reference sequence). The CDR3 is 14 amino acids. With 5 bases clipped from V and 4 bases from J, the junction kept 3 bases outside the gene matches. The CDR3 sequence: CASSRGQGGNTIYF. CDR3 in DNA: TGTGCCAGCAGTAGGGGACAGGGAGGAAACACCATATATTTT.

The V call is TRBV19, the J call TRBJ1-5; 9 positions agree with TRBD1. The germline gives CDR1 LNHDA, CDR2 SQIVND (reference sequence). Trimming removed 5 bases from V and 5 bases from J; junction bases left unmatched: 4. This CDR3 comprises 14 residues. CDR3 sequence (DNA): TGTGCCAGTAGTCCACGACAGGGGGATCAGCCCCAGCATTTT. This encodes CASSPRQGDQPQHF.

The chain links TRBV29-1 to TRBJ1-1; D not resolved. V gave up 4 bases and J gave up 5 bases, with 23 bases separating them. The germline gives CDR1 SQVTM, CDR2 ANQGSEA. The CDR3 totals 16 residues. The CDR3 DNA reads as TGCAGCGTTGTTGCCGACAAGCCTCTGTGGGAGACTGAAGCTTTCTTT. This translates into CSVVADKPLWETEAFF.

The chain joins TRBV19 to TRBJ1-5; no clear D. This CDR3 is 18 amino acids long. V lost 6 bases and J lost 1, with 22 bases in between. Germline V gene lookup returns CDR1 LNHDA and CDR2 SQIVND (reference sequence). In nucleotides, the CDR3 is TGTGCCAGTAGGAGGTTAAGTAGCCCTCGATTGAGCAATCAGCCCCAGCATTTT. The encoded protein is CASRRLSSPRLSNQPQHF.

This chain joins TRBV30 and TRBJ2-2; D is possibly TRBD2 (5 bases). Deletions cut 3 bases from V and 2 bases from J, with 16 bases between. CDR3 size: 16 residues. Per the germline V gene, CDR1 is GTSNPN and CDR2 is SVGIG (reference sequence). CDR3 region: CAWSLPGKSNTGELFF. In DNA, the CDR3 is TGTGCCTGGAGCCTACCGGGGAAAAGCAACACCGGGGAGCTGTTTTTT.